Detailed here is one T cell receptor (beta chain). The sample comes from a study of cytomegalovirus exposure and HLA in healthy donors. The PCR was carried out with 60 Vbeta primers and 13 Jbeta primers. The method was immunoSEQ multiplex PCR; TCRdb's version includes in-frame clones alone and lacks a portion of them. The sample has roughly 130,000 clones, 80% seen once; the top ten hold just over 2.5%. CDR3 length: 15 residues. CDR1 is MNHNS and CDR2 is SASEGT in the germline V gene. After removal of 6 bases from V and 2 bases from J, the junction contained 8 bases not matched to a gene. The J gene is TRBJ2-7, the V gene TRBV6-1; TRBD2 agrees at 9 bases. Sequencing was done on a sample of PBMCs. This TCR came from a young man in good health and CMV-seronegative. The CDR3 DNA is TGTGCCAGCAGAGCCGCGGGGGGGACCACCTACGAGCAGTACTTC. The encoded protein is CASRAAGGTTYEQYF.